This T cell receptor (beta chain) was recovered during a study of blood T cell repertoires in COVID-19. About the study: The cDNA or gDNA used as material had been derived from T cells, B-cell-depleted T cells, or PBMCs.

The assay was immunoSEQ multiplex PCR, and TCRdb's table has in-frame clones only and misses some. The repertoire consists of just under 90,000 clones, with about 88% occurring once and the leading ten covering 2.9%. V shed 6 bases and J shed 7 bases, with 19 bases lying between them. The CDR3 has 14 amino acids. Germline V gene data show CDR1 as MNHEY and CDR2 as SMNVEV (reference sequence). To note about this clone: Different DNA sequences within this sample yield the same CDR3.

The sequenced sample was peripheral blood. The chain couples TRBV27 to TRBJ2-7, with TRBD2 as a possible D gene (6 bases). The receptor comes from a woman aged 80 or older with acute or convalescent COVID-19. CDR3 nucleotides: TGTGCCAGCAGCAGGACTATGCCTTCCAATGAGCAGTACTTC. The encoded protein is CASSRTMPSNEQYF.